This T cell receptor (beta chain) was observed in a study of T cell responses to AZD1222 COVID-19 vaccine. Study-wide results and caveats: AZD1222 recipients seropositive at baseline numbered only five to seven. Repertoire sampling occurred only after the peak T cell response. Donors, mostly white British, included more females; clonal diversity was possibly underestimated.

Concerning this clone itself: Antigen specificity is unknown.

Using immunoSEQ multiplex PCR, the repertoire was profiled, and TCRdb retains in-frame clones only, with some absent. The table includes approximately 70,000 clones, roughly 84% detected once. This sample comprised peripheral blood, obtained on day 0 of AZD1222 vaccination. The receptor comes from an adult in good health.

CDR3 nucleotides: TGTGCCAGCAGCTTGCTGGGAGGCGGGGCCAACGTCCTGACTTTC. It translates to CASSLLGGGANVLTF. V and J are TRBV7-2 and TRBJ2-6, with D tentatively TRBD2 (6 bases). Germline V lookup: CDR1 SGHTA, CDR2 FQGNSA. CDR3 length equals 15 residues. The V gene lost 3 bases and the J gene lost 4 bases, with 10 bases spanning the gap. Based on the CDR3 plus reference TRBV7-2 and TRBJ2-6, the full variable domain is GAGVSQSPSNKVTEKGKDVELRCDPISGHTALYWYRQSLGQGLEFLIYFQGNSAPDKSGLPSDRFSAERTGGSVSTLTIQRTQQEDSAVYLCASSLLGGGANVLTFGAGSRLTVL.